The T cell receptor (beta chain) described here comes from a study of blood T cell repertoires in COVID-19. In the study overall: Nucleic acid was either cDNA or gDNA, and it came from T cells, B-cell-depleted T cells, or PBMCs.

Germline V gives CDR1 SGHRS, CDR2 YFSETQ. This CDR3 comprises 19 residues. The V gene end was trimmed by 4 bases and the J gene end by 0 bases; junction bases not matched to a gene: 8. The protocol was immunoSEQ multiplex PCR, while the TCRdb copy is restricted to in-frame clones and leaves out a portion. This table holds a few hundred thousand clones, about nine tenths found once. Sequenced material: PBMCs or T cells enriched from blood (not recorded which). The V and J genes are TRBV5-1 and TRBJ2-6, with 12 positions matching TRBD1. The TCR originated in a woman aged 25 to 39 who had recovered from COVID-19. The DNA of the CDR3 is TGCGCCAGCAGCACCGCCGGGACAGGGGGCTCCTCTGGGGCCAACGTCCTGACTTTC. Protein: CASSTAGTGGSSGANVLTF.